These T cell receptor beta chains were read from a single sample in a study of blood T cell repertoires in COVID-19. Produced via immunoSEQ multiplex PCR; TCRdb's table is partial and in-frame only. The sample shows about 300,000 clones, around 85% of them seen only once. The sequencing sample was made of PBMCs or T cells enriched from blood (not recorded which). These receptors were collected from a woman aged 25 to 39 who had been exposed to COVID-19. CDR3s leave out the opening cysteine and the closing phenylalanine or tryptophan. The D gene is left open where the match is weak. The size field is filled for only some rows; it gives once, few, many or a size class.

v_gene	d_gene	j_gene	abundance	CDR3aa
TRBV3-1/TRBV3-2	TRBD2	TRBJ2-3	NA	ASSQGGGYTDTQY
TRBV6-7	TRBD1	TRBJ1-5	NA	ASTTRGTECSNQPQH
TRBV28	NA	TRBJ1-1	NA	ASIRSRYTEAF
TRBV28	TRBD2	TRBJ2-7	NA	AIPGLAGGDYEQY
TRBV10-3	NA	TRBJ1-6	NA	AISEDRFDSPLH
TRBV5-1	NA	TRBJ2-7	few	ASSLMGLPSLNEQY
TRBV6-5	TRBD1	TRBJ1-4	once	ASTTGGADNEKLF
TRBV6-4	TRBD1	TRBJ2-5	NA	ASSRTGKGETQY
TRBV3-1/TRBV3-2	NA	TRBJ1-5	few	ASSQAGASDQPQH
TRBV7-9	TRBD1	TRBJ2-1	NA	ASSSTGGYTYNEQF
TRBV10-3	TRBD2	TRBJ2-5	NA	AISGLAEQETQY
TRBV11-2	TRBD2	TRBJ2-3	NA	ASSSVGLAGGQY
TRBV5-6	NA	TRBJ2-4	NA	ASSTRQLAKNIQY
TRBV11-3	NA	TRBJ2-3	NA	ASSPPSGGGTDTQY
TRBV28	NA	TRBJ2-5	NA	ASTETGEMRETQY
TRBV7-8	NA	TRBJ1-2	NA	ASSSGTPWGYT
TRBV12-5	NA	TRBJ1-5	NA	ASGSYLQPYSNQPQH
TRBV3-1/TRBV3-2	TRBD2	TRBJ2-1	NA	ASSHIGTSRNEQF
TRBV5-1	NA	TRBJ1-5	NA	ASSQEPTGRNQPQH
TRBV7-3	TRBD2	TRBJ2-5	NA	ASSPYSRLAGQETQY
TRBV28	NA	TRBJ1-1	NA	ASSQQDTEAF
TRBV6-2/TRBV6-3	TRBD1	TRBJ2-6	once	ASSSDRAPGANVLT
TRBV5-1	TRBD1	TRBJ1-2	NA	ASSDNRGENYGYT
TRBV7-2	TRBD1	TRBJ1-2	NA	ASSLGQGGPYGYT
TRBV29-1	TRBD1	TRBJ1-6	NA	SVGQGASSPLH
TRBV4-3	TRBD1	TRBJ1-2	NA	ASSQDADRGNYGYT
TRBV11-2	NA	TRBJ1-2	NA	ASSPGQNYGYT
TRBV4-1	TRBD1	TRBJ1-3	few	ASSQLGQGGTGNTIY
TRBV4-2	NA	TRBJ1-4	NA	ASSQDSGFVNEKLF
TRBV19	NA	TRBJ1-6	NA	ASSKVTSYNSPLH
TRBV27	NA	TRBJ2-3	NA	ASSFAGRSTDTQY
TRBV2	NA	TRBJ2-3	NA	ASSETGVKTDTQY
TRBV30	TRBD2	TRBJ2-2	NA	AWISGRITGELF
TRBV7-9	TRBD1	TRBJ1-2	NA	AGGTGLTLNYGYT
TRBV9	TRBD1	TRBJ2-7	NA	ASSADREQEEQY
TRBV27	NA	TRBJ2-3	NA	ASSLLAPVRTDTQY